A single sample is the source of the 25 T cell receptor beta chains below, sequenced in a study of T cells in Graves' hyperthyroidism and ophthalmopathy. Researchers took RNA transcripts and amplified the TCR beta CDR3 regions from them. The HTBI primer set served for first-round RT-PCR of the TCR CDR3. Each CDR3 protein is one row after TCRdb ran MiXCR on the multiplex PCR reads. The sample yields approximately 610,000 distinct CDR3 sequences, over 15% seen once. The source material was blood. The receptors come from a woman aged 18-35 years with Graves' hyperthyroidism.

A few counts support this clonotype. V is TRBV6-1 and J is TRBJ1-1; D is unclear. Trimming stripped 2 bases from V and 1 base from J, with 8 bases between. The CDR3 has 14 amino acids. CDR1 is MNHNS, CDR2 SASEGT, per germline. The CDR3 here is CASSELGRNTEAFF. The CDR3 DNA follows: TGTGCCAGCAGTGAACTGGGGAGGAACACTGAAGCTTTCTTT.

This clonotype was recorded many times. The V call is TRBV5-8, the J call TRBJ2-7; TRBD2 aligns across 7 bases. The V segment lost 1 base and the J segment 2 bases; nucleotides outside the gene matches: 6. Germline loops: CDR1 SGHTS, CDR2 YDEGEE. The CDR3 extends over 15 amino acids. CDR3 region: CASSLWGGATYEQYF. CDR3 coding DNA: TGTGCCAGCAGCTTGTGGGGGGGTGCCACCTACGAGCAGTACTTC.

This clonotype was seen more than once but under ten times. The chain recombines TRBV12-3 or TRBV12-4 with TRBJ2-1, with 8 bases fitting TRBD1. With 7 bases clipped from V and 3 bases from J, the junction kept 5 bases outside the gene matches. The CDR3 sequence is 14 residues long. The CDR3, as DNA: TGTGCCAGCACCGACAGGGGCAGCTACAATGAGCAGTTCTTC. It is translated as CASTDRGSYNEQFF.

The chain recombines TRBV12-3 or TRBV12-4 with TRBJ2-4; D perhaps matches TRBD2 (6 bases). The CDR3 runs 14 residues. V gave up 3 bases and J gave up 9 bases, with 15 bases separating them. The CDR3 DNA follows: TGTGCCAGCAGTTTTACTAGCAGGAGGATCATTCAGTACTTC. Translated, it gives CASSFTSRRIIQYF.

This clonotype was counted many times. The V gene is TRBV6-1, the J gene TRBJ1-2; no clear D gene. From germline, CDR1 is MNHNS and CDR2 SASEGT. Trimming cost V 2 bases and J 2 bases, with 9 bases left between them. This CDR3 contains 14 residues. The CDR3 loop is CASSEIRANYGYTF. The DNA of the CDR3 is TGTGCCAGCAGTGAAATACGGGCAAACTATGGCTACACCTTC.

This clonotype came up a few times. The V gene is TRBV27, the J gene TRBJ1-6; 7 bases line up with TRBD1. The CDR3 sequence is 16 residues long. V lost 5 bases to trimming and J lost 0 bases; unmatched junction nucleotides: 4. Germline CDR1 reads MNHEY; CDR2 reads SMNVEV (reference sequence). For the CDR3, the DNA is TGTGCCAGCAGTACTCGACAGGGCTCCTATAATTCACCCCTCCACTTT. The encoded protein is CASSTRQGSYNSPLHF.

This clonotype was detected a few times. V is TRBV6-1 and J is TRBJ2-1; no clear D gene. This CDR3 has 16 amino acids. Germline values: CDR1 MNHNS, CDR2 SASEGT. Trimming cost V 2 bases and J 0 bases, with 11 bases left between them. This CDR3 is CASSEMFISSYNEQFF. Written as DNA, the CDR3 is TGTGCCAGCAGTGAAATGTTCATCAGCTCCTACAATGAGCAGTTCTTC.

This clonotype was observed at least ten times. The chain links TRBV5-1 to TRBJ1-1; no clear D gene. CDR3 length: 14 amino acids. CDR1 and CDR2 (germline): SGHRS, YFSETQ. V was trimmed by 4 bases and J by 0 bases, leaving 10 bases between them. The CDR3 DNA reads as TGCGCCAGCAGCGTGGAAGGTGTGAACACTGAAGCTTTCTTT. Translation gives CASSVEGVNTEAFF.

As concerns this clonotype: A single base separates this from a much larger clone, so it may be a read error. The CDR3 is CASSESSGGTYNEQYF. DNA of the CDR3: TGTGCCAGCAGTGAAAGTAGCGGGGGCACCTACAATGAGCAGTACTTC. The chain uses TRBV2 and TRBJ2-1; TRBD2 matches 9 bases. The J call may be faulty, since TRBJ2-7 better matches the DNA end. Germline CDR1 and CDR2: SNHLY and FYNNEI. This CDR3 spans 16 amino acids.

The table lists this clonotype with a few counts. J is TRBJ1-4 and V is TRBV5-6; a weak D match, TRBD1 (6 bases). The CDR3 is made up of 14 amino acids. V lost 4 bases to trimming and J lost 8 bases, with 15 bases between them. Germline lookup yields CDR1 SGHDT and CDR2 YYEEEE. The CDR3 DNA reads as TGTGCCAGCAGCCTAGGATGGGGGCTAGAAAAACTGTTTTTT. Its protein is CASSLGWGLEKLFF.

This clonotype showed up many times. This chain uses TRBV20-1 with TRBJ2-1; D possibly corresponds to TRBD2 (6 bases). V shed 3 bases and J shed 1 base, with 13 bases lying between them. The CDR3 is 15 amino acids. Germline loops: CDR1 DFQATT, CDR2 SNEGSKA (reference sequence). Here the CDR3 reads CSASNIAASYNEQFF. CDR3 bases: TGCAGTGCTAGCAATATAGCGGCATCCTACAATGAGCAGTTCTTC.

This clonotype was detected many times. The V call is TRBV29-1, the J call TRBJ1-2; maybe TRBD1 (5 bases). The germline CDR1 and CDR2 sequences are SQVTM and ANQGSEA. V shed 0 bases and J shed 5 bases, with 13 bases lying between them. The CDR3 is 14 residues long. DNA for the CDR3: TGCAGCGTTGAAGATCGGGGCAGAAGTTATGGCTACACCTTC. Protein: CSVEDRGRSYGYTF.

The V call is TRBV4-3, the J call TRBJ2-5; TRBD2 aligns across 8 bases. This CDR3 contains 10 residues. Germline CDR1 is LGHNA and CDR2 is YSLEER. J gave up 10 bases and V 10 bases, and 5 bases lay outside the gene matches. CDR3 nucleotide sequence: TGCGCCAACTCCGGGGGGGGCCAGTACTTC. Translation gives CANSGGGQYF.

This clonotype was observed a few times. CDR3: CASSPGFGNYGYTF. DNA for the CDR3: TGTGCCAGCTCACCTGGGTTCGGAAACTATGGCTACACCTTC. This sequence joins TRBV18 and TRBJ1-2; D unclear. This CDR3 has 14 amino acids. The germline CDR1 and CDR2 sequences are KGHSH and LQKENI. Between the trimmed V and J ends, which lost 3 bases and 2 bases, there was a span of 10 bases.

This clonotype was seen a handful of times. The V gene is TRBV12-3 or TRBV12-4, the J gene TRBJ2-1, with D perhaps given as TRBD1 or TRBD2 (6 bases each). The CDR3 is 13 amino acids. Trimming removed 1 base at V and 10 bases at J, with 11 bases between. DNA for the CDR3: TGTGCCAGCAGTTTAGAGGGGGGCGGGGAGCAGTTCTTC. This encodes CASSLEGGGEQFF.

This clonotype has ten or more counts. CDR3 amino acids: CAWSREAGAYEQYF. DNA for the CDR3: TGTGCCTGGAGCAGGGAGGCGGGAGCCTACGAGCAGTACTTC. The chain joins TRBV30 to TRBJ2-7; 7 bases fit TRBD2. The CDR3 runs 14 residues. V lost 3 bases and J lost 2; bases outside the gene matches: 7. In germline, CDR1 is GTSNPN, CDR2 SVGIG (reference sequence).

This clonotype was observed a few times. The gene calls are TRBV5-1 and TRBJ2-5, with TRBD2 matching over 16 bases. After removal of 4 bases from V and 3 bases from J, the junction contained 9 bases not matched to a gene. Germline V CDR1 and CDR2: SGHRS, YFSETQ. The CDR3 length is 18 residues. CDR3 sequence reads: CASSRTGTSGGAKETQYF. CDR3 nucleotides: TGCGCCAGCAGCCGTACCGGGACTAGCGGGGGGGCCAAAGAGACCCAGTACTTC.

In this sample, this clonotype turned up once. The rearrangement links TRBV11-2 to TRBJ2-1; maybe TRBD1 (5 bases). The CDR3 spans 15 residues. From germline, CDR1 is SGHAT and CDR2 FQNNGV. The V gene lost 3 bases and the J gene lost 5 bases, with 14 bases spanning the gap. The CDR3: CASSLAGFSHNEQFF. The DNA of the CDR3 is TGTGCCAGCAGCTTGGCAGGGTTTAGTCACAATGAGCAGTTCTTC.

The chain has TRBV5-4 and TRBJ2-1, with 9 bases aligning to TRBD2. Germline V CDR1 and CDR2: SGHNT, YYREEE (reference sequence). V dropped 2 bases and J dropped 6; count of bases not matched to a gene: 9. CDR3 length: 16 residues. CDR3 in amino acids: CASSFPGAGGGNEQFF. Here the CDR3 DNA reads TGTGCCAGCAGCTTCCCCGGGGCGGGGGGGGGCAATGAGCAGTTCTTC.

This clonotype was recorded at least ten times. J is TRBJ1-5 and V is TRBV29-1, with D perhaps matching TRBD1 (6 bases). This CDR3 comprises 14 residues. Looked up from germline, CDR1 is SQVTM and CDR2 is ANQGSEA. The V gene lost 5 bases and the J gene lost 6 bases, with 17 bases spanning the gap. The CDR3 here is CSVPLKGVRQPQHF. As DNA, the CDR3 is TGCAGCGTTCCATTGAAGGGGGTACGTCAGCCCCAGCATTTT.

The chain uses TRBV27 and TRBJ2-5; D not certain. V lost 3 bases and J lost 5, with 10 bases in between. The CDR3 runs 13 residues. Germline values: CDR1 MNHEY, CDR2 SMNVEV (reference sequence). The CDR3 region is CASSFSTWETQYF. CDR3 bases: TGTGCCAGCAGTTTTTCAACCTGGGAGACCCAGTACTTC.

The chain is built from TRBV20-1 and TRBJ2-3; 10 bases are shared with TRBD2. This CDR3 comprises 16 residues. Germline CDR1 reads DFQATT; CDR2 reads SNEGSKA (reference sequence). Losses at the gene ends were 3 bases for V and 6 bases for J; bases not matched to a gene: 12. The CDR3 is CSASSESGRAGDTQYF. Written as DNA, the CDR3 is TGCAGTGCTAGTTCCGAGAGCGGGAGGGCCGGGGATACGCAGTATTTT.

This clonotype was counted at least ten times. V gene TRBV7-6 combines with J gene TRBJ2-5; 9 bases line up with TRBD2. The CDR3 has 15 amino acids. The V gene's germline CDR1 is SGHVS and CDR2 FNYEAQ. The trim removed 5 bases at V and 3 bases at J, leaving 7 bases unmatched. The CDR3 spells CASSEDGTSKETQYF. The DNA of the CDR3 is TGTGCCAGCAGCGAAGATGGGACTAGCAAAGAGACCCAGTACTTC.

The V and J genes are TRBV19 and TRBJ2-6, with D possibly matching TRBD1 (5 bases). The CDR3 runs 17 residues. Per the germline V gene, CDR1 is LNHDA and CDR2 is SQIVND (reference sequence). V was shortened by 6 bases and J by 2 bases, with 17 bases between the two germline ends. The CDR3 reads CASRATSRGAGANVLTF. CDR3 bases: TGTGCCAGTAGGGCTACCTCTAGGGGTGCTGGGGCCAACGTCCTGACTTTC.

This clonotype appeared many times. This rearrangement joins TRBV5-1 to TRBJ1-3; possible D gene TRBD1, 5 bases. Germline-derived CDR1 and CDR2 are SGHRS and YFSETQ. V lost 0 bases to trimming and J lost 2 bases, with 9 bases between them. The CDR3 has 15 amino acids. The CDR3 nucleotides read TGCGCCAGCAGCTTGGACAGGTTCGCTGGAAACACCATATATTTT. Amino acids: CASSLDRFAGNTIYF.